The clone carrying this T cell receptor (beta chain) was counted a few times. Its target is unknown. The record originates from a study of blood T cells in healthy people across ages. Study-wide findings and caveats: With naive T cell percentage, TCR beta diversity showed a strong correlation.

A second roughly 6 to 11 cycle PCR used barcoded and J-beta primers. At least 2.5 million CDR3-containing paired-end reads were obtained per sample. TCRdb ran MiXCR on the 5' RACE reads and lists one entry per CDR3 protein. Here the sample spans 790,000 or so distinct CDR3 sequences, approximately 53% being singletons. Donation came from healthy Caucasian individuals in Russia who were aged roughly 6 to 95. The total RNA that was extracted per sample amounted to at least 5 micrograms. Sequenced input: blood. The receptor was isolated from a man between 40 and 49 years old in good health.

CDR3 DNA sequence: TGTGCCAGCAGTCCGGGACTACTTTACAATGAGCAGTTCTTC. Translated, it gives CASSPGLLYNEQFF. The chain combines TRBV7-2 with TRBJ2-1; TRBD2 matches at 7 bases. The J segment lost 4 bases and the V segment lost 6 bases, leaving 6 bases of the junction unmatched. The germline V gene encodes CDR1 SGHTA and CDR2 FQGNSA. The CDR3 extends over 14 amino acids.